A single TCR beta chain is shown here with its context. The antigen is undetermined. The sample belongs to a study of T cell responses to AZD1222 COVID-19 vaccine. Overall study findings and caveats: Samples come after the peak T cell response, not at day 14. Most donors were white British, females outnumbered males, and clonal diversity was possibly underestimated. Per reports, nearly half of all spike-specific TCRs target regions that are unmutated in variants.

Profiling relied on immunoSEQ multiplex PCR, and the TCRdb table lists in-frame clones only, not all of them. The profile shows 86,000 or so clones, over 80% of them singletons. With V trimmed by 7 bases and J by 0 bases, 8 bases remained unmatched. From germline, CDR1 is SQVTM and CDR2 ANQGSEA. The CDR3 has 15 residues. This receptor was identified in an adult who received the AZD1222 COVID-19 vaccine. The sequencing used peripheral blood, collected 28 days after the second AZD1222 dose. V is TRBV29-1 and J is TRBJ2-1, with 8 bases that match TRBD2. The CDR3 protein is CSAGRGRSSYNEQFF. In DNA form, the CDR3 reads TGCAGCGCCGGGAGGGGGAGAAGCTCCTACAATGAGCAGTTCTTC.